This T cell receptor (beta chain) is drawn from a study of cytomegalovirus exposure and HLA in healthy donors (dated by TCRdb to the late 2010s). In the study overall: An earlier analysis of around 600 of the donors reported roughly 270 Gb of sequence data and 120 million or so unique TCR beta sequences from about 200 million T cells. Roughly 300 gigabases of sequencing data and around 88 million unique TCR sequences made up an early release that covered under 750 HLA-typed donors. Among the approximately 400 genotyped donors, around 81% belonged to the genetic ancestry cluster associated with self-reported Caucasian donors. The study aimed to test whether signatures of past pathogen exposure could be identified by cataloging public T cell receptors. The study used immunosequencing to profile the T cell repertoires of approximately 690 subjects and linked those repertoires to cytomegalovirus serostatus. A separate validation cohort of 100 to 150 different subjects was used in addition to the roughly 720-subject first cohort. To predict cytomegalovirus infection status, the study brought together high-throughput TCR immunosequencing, statistical association of individual TCRs with disease status, and machine learning. To study patterns of TCR occurrence, a later analysis re-analyzed previously published TCR beta repertoires from 666 donors and added high-resolution HLA genotyping. The later analysis used no new phenotypic data to find candidate immune exposures, relying instead on TCR beta sequences and their occurrence across donors. In an earlier analysis of around 540 of the donors, high-throughput TCR beta sequencing was used to judge whether each TCR beta V gene segment behaved as functional or pseudogenic. Alongside the repertoire data, information on donor age, sex, ethnicity and CMV serostatus was compiled. Genome-wide SNP genotypes for about 60% of the 666 donors were used in a later genetic analysis, which treated that subset as a discovery cohort. Every discovery cohort repertoire had been produced on one sequencing platform. HLA typing included class I and class II loci at four-digit resolution. Typing coverage varied by locus: roughly 620-630 donors for A, B, C, DRB1 and DQB1; approximately 500 for DQA1; around 610 for DPA1; 400 to 480 for DPB1. Because of strong linkage in the cohort, five DR-DQ haplotypes were treated as single units for association and clustering. On average, around 230,000 unique TCR beta nucleotide sequences were sequenced per donor among roughly 430 genotyped donors of the cohort, with roughly 18% of those sequences being non-productive.

The protocol used for the library was the immunoSEQ multiplex PCR assay. A mixture of 60 forward primers for TCR Vbeta segments and 13 reverse primers for TCR Jbeta segments was used in the multiplex PCR. The CDR3 region of rearranged TCR beta genes was amplified from genomic DNA by a multiplex PCR assay. On the Illumina HiSeq System, the amplified TCR beta libraries were sequenced as 87-base-pair reads. In the authors' own workflow: A later analysis tallied some 79 million unique TCR beta chains across the approximately 670 repertoires, and around 9.9 million of those chains were shared by two or more donors. To remove PCR and sequencing errors, raw reads were error-corrected and collapsed into unique sequences using a nearest-neighbor algorithm that merged closely related sequences. Alignment of CDR3 sequences to IMGT reference sequences was used to assign V, D and J gene segments. Each retained sequence needed at least a six-nucleotide match to both a V gene segment and a J gene segment. Rearrangements were called productive when the CDR3 lacked stop codons and stayed in frame with V and J; all others were non-productive. CDR3 was defined according to IMGT convention as the region running from the second conserved V-encoded cysteine to the conserved J-encoded phenylalanine. Sequences without an unambiguous match to a single V gene segment were excluded from the earlier analysis of 450 to 750 of the donors. An earlier analysis of several hundred of the donors called V segments functional above 56.7% productive rearrangements and segregating when the between-donor standard deviation exceeded 5%. A statistical classification framework was built for diagnosing cytomegalovirus status from the catalog of TCR beta chain sequences. V and J gene assignment, in a later analysis, came from comparing TCR nucleotide sequences with IMGT/GENE-DB human TR gene sequences. The TCRdist pipeline was used in a later analysis to assign CDR3 sequences and most-parsimonious VDJ recombination scenarios. A later analysis defined each TCR beta chain by its CDR3 amino acid sequence plus V-gene family, and excluded reads lacking a unique V-gene family. A later analysis removed several hundred highly shared, low-generation-probability nucleotide sequences to deal with suspected cross-contamination and a sequencing artifact. For each public chain, a later analysis derived a clonal expansion index from normalized ranks of inferred template counts within each repertoire. In a later analysis, generation probabilities were computed using a VDJ recombination model fitted to out-of-frame rearrangements, and the results were checked against IGoR. In a later analysis, hypergeometric tests were used to score TCR-TCR, TCR-HLA and TCR-CMV co-occurrence, with a repertoire-size bias correction applied to TCR pairs. In a later analysis, false discovery rates were estimated by permuting HLA or CMV assignments 20 times. A later analysis grouped co-occurring TCRs with DBSCAN, adding TCRdist sequence similarity when clustering within HLA-allele-positive subsets. Repertoires with fewer than 30,000 or more than 120,000 public chains, plus five repertoires with anomalous nucleotide sharing, were excluded from co-occurrence clustering. Drawn from immuneACCESS, this table holds only the in-frame rearrangements with V and J called that TCRdb kept. Clones are partly lost; checked studies trace under half to an unresolved V gene and leave the rest unexplained. V, J and clone size are taken as reported in that table, and D and trimming were inferred from the DNA itself. Within this sample are roughly 200,000 clones, with about three quarters of them counted one time only. Around 3.4% of the sample is taken by the ten largest.

Turning to this clone: It lacks a known antigen. No much larger clonotype is one base removed from it; base qualities were not supplied.

The cohort was made up of 666 healthy bone marrow donors. All cohort members were sampled while nominally healthy, although unrecorded immune exposures were likely present. The donor was CMV seropositive and was included in the group of 250 to 300 seropositive cohort members. A peripheral blood sample was provided by each donor, and peripheral blood mononuclear cells were used for TCR beta sequencing. The Qiagen DNeasy Blood Extraction Kit was used to extract genomic DNA from the blood cell samples. Study-wide conclusions, independent of this receptor: Most TCR sequences were observed very rarely across donors, whereas some public TCRs were present in many individuals. It was suggested by the authors that the approach could potentially be generalized to other disease states and immunological phenotypes. In a later analysis, some 18,000 TCR beta sequences were associated with specific HLA alleles at a false discovery rate of 0.05. Correlated functional status among segregating V segments might be attributable to linkage disequilibrium, but an unknown experimental factor could not be ruled out. The sequencing pipeline was judged likely to have produced a cluster of highly shared sequence variants as a technical artifact. Because counts were too low, some 17 rarely observed V segments, including chromosome 9 orphons, were left out of the earlier analysis of 587 of the donors. In a later analysis, HLA-associated TCR beta chains were found to be more clonally expanded and to have lower generation probabilities than equally common non-associated chains. A later analysis found that TCR association rates varied across HLA loci, with DRB1 alleles showing the most associated TCRs and HLA-C alleles the fewest. Presence/absence analyses assumed roughly uniform sequencing depth across donors, an assumption that may not hold. In both the original and validation cohorts, the classifier was reported to diagnose cytomegalovirus status with high specificity and sensitivity. An earlier analysis of some 590 of the donors showed that most TCR beta V segments appeared in productive rearrangements either about 87% or about 30% of the time, which broadly matched IMGT annotations. The study gave a list of 150 to 200 TCR beta chains associated with cytomegalovirus. A later genetic analysis associated a missense DCLRE1C variant with V-gene and J-gene trimming of TCR beta chains, and an independent cohort replicated the association. In vitro tests confirmed that three of the cytomegalovirus-associated TCR beta chains recognize cytomegalovirus antigens. A later analysis reported that several top co-occurrence clusters appeared linked to parvovirus B19, influenza, CMV and Epstein-Barr virus. A further reported finding was that TCR beta sequences accurately predicted the HLA-A and HLA-B alleles for most subjects in the first cohort. Immune exposure information for the cohort was limited to CMV serostatus. Because HLA typing was missing for some donors at each locus, association tests included only the typed subset. Only TCR beta chains were sequenced in this cohort, and the absence of alpha or paired-chain data limited detectable features. Assigning TCR associations to individual alleles was difficult when HLA alleles, especially DR and DQ, strongly co-occurred. In a later analysis, most CMV-associated TCR beta chains were found to appear HLA-restricted, with HLA associations seemingly driven largely by CMV exposure. Compared with the roughly 700-donor mean, donors in an Asian-associated ancestry cluster had fewer N-insertions in productive TCRs, according to a later genetic analysis.

The sequence was obtained from an older woman in good health and CMV-seropositive. Sequences were obtained from PBMCs.

The DNA sequence is given as TGTGCCAGCAGCGTCTCTTGGGGGTTAGCGGGAATGATAGAGACCCAGTACTTC. This sequence encodes CASSVSWGLAGMIETQYF. The V and J segments used are TRBV9 and TRBJ2-5, and 8 bases in between align with TRBD2. From a lookup of the germline V gene, CDR1 and CDR2 are SGDLS and YYNGEE. Including the terminal cysteine and phenylalanine, the CDR3 comprises 18 residues. Only the CDR3 DNA stays, 54 bases, in frame from base 1. Compared with germline, V lacks 2 bases and J lacks 4 bases; bases without a gene match: 16.